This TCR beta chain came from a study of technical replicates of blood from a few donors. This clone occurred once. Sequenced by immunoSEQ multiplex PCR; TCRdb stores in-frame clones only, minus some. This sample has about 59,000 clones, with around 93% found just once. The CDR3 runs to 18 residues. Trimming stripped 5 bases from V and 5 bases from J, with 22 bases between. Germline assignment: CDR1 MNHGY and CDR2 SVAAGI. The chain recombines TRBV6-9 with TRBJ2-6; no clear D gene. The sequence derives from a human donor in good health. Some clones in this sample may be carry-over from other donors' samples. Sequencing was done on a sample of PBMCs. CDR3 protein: CASSGFILRQSRANVLTF. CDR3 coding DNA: TGTGCCAGCAGTGGATTTATCCTACGACAAAGTCGGGCCAACGTCCTGACTTTC.